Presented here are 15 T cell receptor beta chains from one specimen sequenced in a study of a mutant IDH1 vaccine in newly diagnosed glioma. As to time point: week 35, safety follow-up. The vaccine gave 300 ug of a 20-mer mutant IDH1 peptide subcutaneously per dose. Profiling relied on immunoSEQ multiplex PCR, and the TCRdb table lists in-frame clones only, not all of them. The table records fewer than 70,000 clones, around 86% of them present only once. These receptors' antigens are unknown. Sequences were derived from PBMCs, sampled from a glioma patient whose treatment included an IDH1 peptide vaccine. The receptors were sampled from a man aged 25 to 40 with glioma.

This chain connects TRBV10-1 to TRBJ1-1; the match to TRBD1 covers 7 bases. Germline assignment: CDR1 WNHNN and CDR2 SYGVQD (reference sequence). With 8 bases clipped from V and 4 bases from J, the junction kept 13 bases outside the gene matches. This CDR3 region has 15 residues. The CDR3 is CASGGWDSLPTEAFF. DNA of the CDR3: TGCGCCAGCGGAGGATGGGACAGCCTCCCCACTGAAGCTTTCTTT.

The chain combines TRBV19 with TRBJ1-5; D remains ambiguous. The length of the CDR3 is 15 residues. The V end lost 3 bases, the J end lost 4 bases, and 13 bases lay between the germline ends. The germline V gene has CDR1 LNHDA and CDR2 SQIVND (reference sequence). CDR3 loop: CASSMRGRTNQPQHF. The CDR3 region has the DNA TGTGCCAGTAGTATGCGAGGACGCACAAATCAGCCCCAGCATTTT. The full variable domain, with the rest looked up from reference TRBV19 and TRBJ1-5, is DGGITQSPKYLFRKEGQNVTLSCEQNLNHDAMYWYRQDPGQGLRLIYYSQIVNDFQKGDIAEGYSVSREKKESFPLTVTSAQKNPTAFYLCASSMRGRTNQPQHFGDGTRLSIL.

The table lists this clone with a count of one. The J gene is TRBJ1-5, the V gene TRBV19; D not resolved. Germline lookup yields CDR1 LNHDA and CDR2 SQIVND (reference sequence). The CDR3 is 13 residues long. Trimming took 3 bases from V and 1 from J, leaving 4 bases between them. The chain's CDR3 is CASSIASNQPQHF. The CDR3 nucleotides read TGTGCCAGTAGTATCGCAAGCAATCAGCCCCAGCATTTT. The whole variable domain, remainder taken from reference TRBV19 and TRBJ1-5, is DGGITQSPKYLFRKEGQNVTLSCEQNLNHDAMYWYRQDPGQGLRLIYYSQIVNDFQKGDIAEGYSVSREKKESFPLTVTSAQKNPTAFYLCASSIASNQPQHFGDGTRLSIL.

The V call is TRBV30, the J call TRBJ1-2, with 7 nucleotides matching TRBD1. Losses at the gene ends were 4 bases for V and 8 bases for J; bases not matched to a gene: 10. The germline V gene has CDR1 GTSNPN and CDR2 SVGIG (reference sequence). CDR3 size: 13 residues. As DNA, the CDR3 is TGTGCCTGGACCTACACAGGGGCAGAGGGCTACACCTTC. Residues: CAWTYTGAEGYTF.

CDR3 nucleotide sequence: TGCGCCAGCAGCAGTGACCGGGAAGAGCAGTACTTC. Its translation is CASSSDREEQYF. The chain carries TRBV5-1 and TRBJ2-7; possibly TRBD2 for D (5 bases). Trimming took off 4 bases at V and 7 bases at J, with 12 bases between the two ends. CDR3 length equals 12 residues. Germline V CDR1 and CDR2: SGHRS, YFSETQ.

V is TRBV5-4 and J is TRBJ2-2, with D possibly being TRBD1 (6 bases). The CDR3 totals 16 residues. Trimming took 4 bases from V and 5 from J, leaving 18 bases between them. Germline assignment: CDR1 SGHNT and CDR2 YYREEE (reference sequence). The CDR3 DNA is TGTGCCAGCAGCGTCCTACAGGGTGGGGGAACCGGGGAGCTGTTTTTT. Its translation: CASSVLQGGGTGELFF.

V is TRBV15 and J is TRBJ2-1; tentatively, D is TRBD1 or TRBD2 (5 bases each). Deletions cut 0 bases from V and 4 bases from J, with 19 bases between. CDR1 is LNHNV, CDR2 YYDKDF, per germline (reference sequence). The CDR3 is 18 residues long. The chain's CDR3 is CATSRDLTGRTLYNEQFF. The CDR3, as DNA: TGTGCCACCAGCAGAGATCTAACGGGACGGACCCTTTACAATGAGCAGTTCTTC. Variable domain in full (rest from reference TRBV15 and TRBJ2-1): DAMVIQNPRYQVTQFGKPVTLSCSQTLNHNVMYWYQQKSSQAPKLLFHYYDKDFNNEADTPDNFQSRRPNTSFCFLDIRSPGLGDTAMYLCATSRDLTGRTLYNEQFFGPGTRLTVL.

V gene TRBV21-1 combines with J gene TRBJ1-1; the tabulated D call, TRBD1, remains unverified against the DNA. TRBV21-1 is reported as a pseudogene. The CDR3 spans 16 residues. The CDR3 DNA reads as TGTGCCAGCAGCAAAGTCCAGACAAGCATGAACACTGAAGCTTTCTTT. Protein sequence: CASSKVQTSMNTEAFF.

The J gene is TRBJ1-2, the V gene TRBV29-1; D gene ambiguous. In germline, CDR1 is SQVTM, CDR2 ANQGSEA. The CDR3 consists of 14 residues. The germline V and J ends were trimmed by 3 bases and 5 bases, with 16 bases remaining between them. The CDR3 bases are TGCAGCGTTGATCGGGTCTCGGTTTTTTATGGCTACACCTTC. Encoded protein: CSVDRVSVFYGYTF.

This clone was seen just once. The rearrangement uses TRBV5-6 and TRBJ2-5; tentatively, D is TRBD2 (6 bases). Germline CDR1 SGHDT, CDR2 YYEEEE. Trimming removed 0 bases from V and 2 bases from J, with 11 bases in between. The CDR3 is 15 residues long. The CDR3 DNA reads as TGTGCCAGCAGCTTGGGGGGACTTCGACAAGAGACCCAGTACTTC. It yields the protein CASSLGGLRQETQYF.

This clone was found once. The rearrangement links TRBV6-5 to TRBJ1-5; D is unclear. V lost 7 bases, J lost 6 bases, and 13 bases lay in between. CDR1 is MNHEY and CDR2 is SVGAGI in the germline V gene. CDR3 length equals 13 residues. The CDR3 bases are TGTGCCAGCAAACATACGCGGGGTCAGCCCCAGCATTTT. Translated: CASKHTRGQPQHF.

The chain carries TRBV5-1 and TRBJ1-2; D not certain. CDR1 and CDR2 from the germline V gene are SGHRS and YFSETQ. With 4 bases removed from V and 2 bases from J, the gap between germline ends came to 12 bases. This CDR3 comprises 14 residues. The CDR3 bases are TGCGCCAGCAGCCCAGCGGACGGGAACTATGGCTACACCTTC. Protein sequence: CASSPADGNYGYTF.

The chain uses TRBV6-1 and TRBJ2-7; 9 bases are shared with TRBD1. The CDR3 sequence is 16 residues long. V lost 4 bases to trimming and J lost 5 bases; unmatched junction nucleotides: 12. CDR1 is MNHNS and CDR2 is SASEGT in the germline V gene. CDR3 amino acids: CASSARSGTGTHEQYF. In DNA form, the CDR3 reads TGTGCCAGCAGTGCTCGAAGCGGGACAGGGACCCACGAGCAGTACTTC.

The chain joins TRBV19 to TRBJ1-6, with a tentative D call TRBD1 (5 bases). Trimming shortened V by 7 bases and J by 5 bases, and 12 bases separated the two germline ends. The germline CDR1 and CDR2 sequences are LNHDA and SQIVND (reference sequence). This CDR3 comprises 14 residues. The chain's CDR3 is CASTSGPDNSPLHF. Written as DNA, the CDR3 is TGTGCCAGTACCTCGGGACCGGATAATTCACCCCTCCACTTT.

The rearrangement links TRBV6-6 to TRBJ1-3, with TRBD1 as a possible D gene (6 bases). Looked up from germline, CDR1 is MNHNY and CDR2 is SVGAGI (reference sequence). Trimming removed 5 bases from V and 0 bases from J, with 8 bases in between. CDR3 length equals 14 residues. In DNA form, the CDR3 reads TGTGCCAGCAGTGCAGGGGACTCTGGAAACACCATATATTTT. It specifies CASSAGDSGNTIYF.